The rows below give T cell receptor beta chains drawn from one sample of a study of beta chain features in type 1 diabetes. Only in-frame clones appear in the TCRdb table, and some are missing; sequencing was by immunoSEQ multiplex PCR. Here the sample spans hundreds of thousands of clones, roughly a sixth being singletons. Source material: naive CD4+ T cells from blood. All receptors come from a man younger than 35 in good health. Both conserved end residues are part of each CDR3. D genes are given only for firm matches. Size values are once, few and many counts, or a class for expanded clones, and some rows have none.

TGTGCCAGCAGCGGGAGGGGTGAAGCTTTCTTT,CASSGRGEAFF,TRBV25-1,TRBJ1-1,few,NA,11
TGTGCCAGCAGCTTGGAGACAGGGGGATGGAATCAGCCCCAGCATTTT,CASSLETGGWNQPQHF,TRBV11-2,TRBJ1-5,NA,TRBD1,16
TGTGCCAGCAGCTTATACAGGGCCTATGGCTACACCTTC,CASSLYRAYGYTF,TRBV7-2,TRBJ1-2,NA,NA,13
TGCAGCGTTGAGTACAGGGCAGACGGAGATACGCAGTATTTT,CSVEYRADGDTQYF,TRBV29-1,TRBJ2-3,NA,NA,14
TGTGCCAGCAGCTACCGACCCGAAGGCTATGGCTACACCTTC,CASSYRPEGYGYTF,TRBV5-6,TRBJ1-2,NA,NA,14
TGTGCCTCCCACCCCCTAGCGGCTATCTACAATGAGCAGTTCTTC,CASHPLAAIYNEQFF,TRBV5-5,TRBJ2-1,few,TRBD2,15
TGCGCCAGCAGCCCGTCACTAGCGGGAGAGGAGACCCAGTACTTC,CASSPSLAGEETQYF,TRBV5-1,TRBJ2-5,NA,TRBD2,15
TGTGCCTGGAGTGTACAGAGGACAGGGAGATATAGCAATCAGCCCCAGCATTTT,CAWSVQRTGRYSNQPQHF,TRBV30,TRBJ1-5,few,TRBD1,18
TGTGCCAGCAGCCGACAGAACAACTATGGCTACACCTTC,CASSRQNNYGYTF,TRBV5-8,TRBJ1-2,few,NA,13
TGTGCCAGCAGCACGGACAGGGCCAATGAGCAGTTCTTC,CASSTDRANEQFF,TRBV5-4,TRBJ2-1,NA,TRBD1,13
TGTGCCAGCAGTTTAGGATCGACTTCAGATACGCAGTATTTT,CASSLGSTSDTQYF,TRBV28,TRBJ2-3,few,NA,14
TGCATTTTAGACAGGGTTGGGTATGGCTACACCTTC,CILDRVGYGYTF,TRBV29-1,TRBJ1-2,NA,TRBD1,12
TGTGCCTGGAGTGTAAGCAGCCTAAATTCACCCCTCCACTTT,CAWSVSSLNSPLHF,TRBV30,TRBJ1-6,NA,NA,14
TGTGCCAGCAGCCTCGTGTGGAGTTTGAAGAGAAACACCATATATTTT,CASSLVWSLKRNTIYF,TRBV21-1,TRBJ1-3,NA,NA,16
TGTGCCAGCAGCACTCACGGGCCAGATACGCAGTATTTT,CASSTHGPDTQYF,TRBV9,TRBJ2-3,few,NA,13
TGTGCCAGCATCTCGACTGGACAGGGGGCGACTGAAGCTTTCTTT,CASISTGQGATEAFF,TRBV2,TRBJ1-1,NA,TRBD1,15
TGTGCCAGCAGTTATAGCGGATCCTACGAGCAGTACTTC,CASSYSGSYEQYF,TRBV6-5,TRBJ2-7,few,NA,13
TGCGCCAGCAGCCCCGGCGATCAGACTGAAGCTTTCTTT,CASSPGDQTEAFF,TRBV5-1,TRBJ1-1,few,NA,13
TGCAGCGCCGAAACAACAAAGAACACTGAAGCTTTCTTT,CSAETTKNTEAFF,TRBV29-1,TRBJ1-1,few,NA,13
TGCGCCAGCAGTCAGCGACGGGGGCGCCAAGAGACCCAGTACTTC,CASSQRRGRQETQYF,TRBV23-1,TRBJ2-5,few,NA,15
TGTGCCAGCAGCTTAGCTTTGAACACTGAAGCTTTCTTT,CASSLALNTEAFF,TRBV7-9,TRBJ1-1,NA,NA,13
TGTGCCAGTAGTACCGGGACAGGGGGCGGTCAGCCCCAGCATTTT,CASSTGTGGGQPQHF,TRBV19,TRBJ1-5,few,TRBD1,15
TGCGCCAGCAGCAATACCCTAGGGGCGGACTATGGCTACACCTTC,CASSNTLGADYGYTF,TRBV5-1,TRBJ1-2,NA,NA,15
TGTGCCAGCAGCTTACGGGGACAGGATGGCGTCTATGGCTACACCTTC,CASSLRGQDGVYGYTF,TRBV7-9,TRBJ1-2,NA,TRBD1,16
TGTGCCAGCAGCCCCCGACTAGCGGGGGCCAACAATGAGCAGTTCTTC,CASSPRLAGANNEQFF,TRBV11-2,TRBJ2-1,NA,TRBD2,16
TGTGCCAGCTCACCTAGAGAGGGGCAGAACACTGAAGCTTTCTTT,CASSPREGQNTEAFF,TRBV18,TRBJ1-1,NA,NA,15
TGTGCCAGCTCACCACCGCGACTAGCGGGAGGGTCAGATACGCAGTATTTT,CASSPPRLAGGSDTQYF,TRBV18,TRBJ2-3,NA,TRBD2,17
TGTGCCAGCAGCTTAGACCGGGACAGGCCTCGGGATACGCAGTATTTT,CASSLDRDRPRDTQYF,TRBV7-2,TRBJ2-3,NA,TRBD1,16
TGTGCCAGTCGGACAGCGAACACCGGGGAGCTGTTTTTT,CASRTANTGELFF,TRBV6-4,TRBJ2-2,few,NA,13
TGTGCCAGTAGTGGCCAGGGGAAGAACACTGAAGCTTTCTTT,CASSGQGKNTEAFF,TRBV19,TRBJ1-1,NA,NA,14
TGTGCCATCAGGAGTGGACAGGGGGCGTACGAGCAGTACTTC,CAIRSGQGAYEQYF,TRBV10-3,TRBJ2-7,NA,TRBD1,14
TGTGCCAGCTCACCCCAGGGAAATCAGCCCCAGCATTTT,CASSPQGNQPQHF,TRBV18,TRBJ1-5,NA,NA,13
TGCGCCAGCAGCTTGGGACAGGGGAAGGACACCGGGGAGCTGTTTTTT,CASSLGQGKDTGELFF,TRBV5-1,TRBJ2-2,NA,TRBD1,16
TGTGCCAGCAGCATCGGGACAGGGCTGATAATTCCCTACGAGCAGTACTTC,CASSIGTGLIIPYEQYF,TRBV9,TRBJ2-7,few,TRBD1,17
TGTGCCAGCAGTCCGACAGAAACTTATCAGCCCCAGCATTTT,CASSPTETYQPQHF,TRBV25-1,TRBJ1-5,once,NA,14
TGTGCCAGCAGCCGGGGTTTCTTAGAGACCCAGTACTTC,CASSRGFLETQYF,TRBV7-7,TRBJ2-5,NA,NA,13
TGTGCCAGCAGGCGTACAGGGAGGAATGAGCAGTTCTTC,CASRRTGRNEQFF,TRBV6-5,TRBJ2-1,NA,NA,13
TGCGCCAGCAGCTTGGCTTCTAGCGGGGAGAAAAACATTCAGTACTTC,CASSLASSGEKNIQYF,TRBV5-1,TRBJ2-4,NA,TRBD2,16
TGCAGTGCTAGTAAGGTCGAAGCTTTCTTT,CSASKVEAFF,TRBV20-1,TRBJ1-1,NA,NA,10
TGTGCCAGCAGCCGTACTAGCGGGGGCACAGATACGCAGTATTTT,CASSRTSGGTDTQYF,TRBV7-2,TRBJ2-3,NA,TRBD2,15
TGTGCCAGCTCAGTCGGGACTAGCGGGGTAAGAGAGACCCAGTACTTC,CASSVGTSGVRETQYF,TRBV18,TRBJ2-5,NA,TRBD2,16
TGTGCCAGCAGGGCACGGGCGGGAGCAGGGACGGCTAGGCAAGGAACCACTGAAGCTTTCTTT,CASRARAGAGTARQGTTEAFF,TRBV7-3,TRBJ1-1,NA,NA,21
TGTGCCAGCAGCTTAGGGACAGCGAACACCGGGGAGCTGTTTTTT,CASSLGTANTGELFF,TRBV7-2,TRBJ2-2,NA,NA,15
TGTGCCAGTTACCCCGGGACAGGGGGCTATGGCTACACCTTC,CASYPGTGGYGYTF,TRBV28,TRBJ1-2,few,TRBD1,14